Listed below are T cell receptor beta chains from one sample, sequenced in a study of radiation and T cells in renal cell carcinoma. TCRdb's table, derived via immunoSEQ multiplex PCR, lists solely in-frame clones and lacks some. The data contain some 75,000 clones, more than 75% of them singletons. Sequencing used blood, obtained from a patient whose treatment included radiotherapy and nephrectomy. The receptors here all came from a man in his fifties or sixties with renal cell carcinoma. Both conserved end residues are part of each CDR3. A D gene is named only where the DNA matches it firmly. Not every row has a clone size; where given, it reads once, few, many or a size class.

d_call	clone_size	v_call	j_call	cdr3_aa	cdr3_nt
NA	NA	TRBV7-9	TRBJ2-5	CASSLATGRGYQETQYF	TGTGCCAGCAGCTTAGCGACGGGGAGGGGGTACCAAGAGACCCAGTACTTC
NA	NA	TRBV6-5	TRBJ2-7	CASSYQQGTYEQYF	TGTGCCAGCAGTTACCAGCAGGGGACCTACGAGCAGTACTTC
NA	NA	TRBV19	TRBJ1-2	CASSIVRGLHTF	TGTGCCAGTAGTATAGTTCGGGGCCTCCACACCTTC
NA	NA	TRBV6-6	TRBJ1-1	CASSRKPPRGAFF	TGTGCCAGCAGCCGTAAGCCTCCTAGGGGAGCTTTCTTT
TRBD1	NA	TRBV27	TRBJ1-5	CASSPPGQVNQPQHF	TGTGCCAGCAGCCCCCCGGGACAGGTCAATCAGCCCCAGCATTTT
TRBD1	few	TRBV15	TRBJ2-3	CATSSQAGTGNLAQYF	TGTGCCACCAGCAGCCAGGCCGGGACAGGGAACCTTGCGCAGTATTTT
NA	NA	TRBV6-6	TRBJ2-1	CASSYSRDNEQFF	TGTGCCAGCAGTTACTCGAGGGACAATGAGCAGTTCTTC
TRBD1	NA	TRBV6-5	TRBJ1-3	CASRSSTGGKNTIYF	TGTGCCAGCAGGTCTTCGACAGGGGGCAAAAACACCATATATTTT
NA	NA	TRBV5-4	TRBJ1-2	CASSKRTNYGYTF	TGTGCCAGCAGCAAACGGACTAACTATGGCTACACCTTC
NA	NA	TRBV27	TRBJ2-5	CASSYLHSDDGTQYF	TGTGCCAGCAGCTATTTACACTCCGACGATGGGACCCAGTACTTC
NA	NA	TRBV11-3	TRBJ2-2	CASSSRSAGELFF	TGTGCCAGCAGCTCGAGGTCCGCCGGGGAGCTGTTTTTT
NA	NA	TRBV11-2	TRBJ2-1	CASSLGISEINEQFF	TGTGCCAGCAGCTTAGGTATTAGCGAGATCAATGAGCAGTTCTTC
NA	NA	TRBV28	TRBJ1-1	CASSLPTGQNTEAFF	TGTGCCAGCAGTTTACCCACAGGGCAGAACACTGAAGCTTTCTTT
TRBD1	once	TRBV2	TRBJ2-7	CASRRQGTAYEQYF	TGTGCCAGCAGGAGACAGGGGACAGCCTACGAGCAGTACTTC
NA	once	TRBV28	TRBJ2-7	CASSPRRGEQYF	TGTGCCAGCAGTCCCCGCAGGGGCGAGCAGTACTTC
TRBD2	NA	TRBV13	TRBJ2-5	CASSLTGLAGGVRETQYF	TGTGCCAGCAGCTTAACCGGTCTAGCGGGAGGGGTTAGGGAGACCCAGTACTTC
NA	NA	TRBV4-2	TRBJ1-1	CASSSPGVTEAFF	TGTGCCAGCAGCTCACCAGGGGTTACTGAAGCTTTCTTT
TRBD1	NA	TRBV15	TRBJ1-1	CATGEEGQRMNTEAFF	TGTGCCACCGGCGAGGAGGGACAGAGGATGAACACTGAAGCTTTCTTT
TRBD2	NA	TRBV9	TRBJ2-3	CASSFQSGLATDTQYF	TGTGCCAGCAGCTTTCAATCGGGACTAGCAACAGATACGCAGTATTTT
TRBD2	NA	TRBV27	TRBJ2-7	CASSLSGGRGNEQYF	TGTGCCAGCAGTTTATCTGGCGGGAGGGGCAACGAGCAGTACTTC
TRBD1	once	TRBV6-6	TRBJ2-7	CASSYGQGDEQYF	TGTGCCAGCAGTTACGGGCAGGGGGACGAGCAGTACTTC
TRBD2	NA	TRBV28	TRBJ2-7	CASSSGGYEQYF	TGTGCCAGCAGTTCCGGGGGGTACGAGCAGTACTTC
TRBD2	NA	TRBV6-9	TRBJ2-1	CASSLIGTRRYNEQFF	TGTGCCAGCAGTTTAATCGGGACTAGAAGATACAATGAGCAGTTCTTC
NA	once	TRBV10-2	TRBJ2-3	CASPAEGSEWDTQYF	TGCGCCAGTCCAGCCGAAGGGAGCGAGTGGGATACGCAGTATTTT
NA	NA	TRBV15	TRBJ2-3	CATSRDPADTQYF	TGTGCCACCAGCAGAGATCCGGCAGATACGCAGTATTTT
NA	NA	TRBV28	TRBJ2-2	CASIGGGRGELFF	TGTGCCAGCATTGGAGGGGGTAGGGGGGAGCTGTTTTTT
NA	NA	TRBV19	TRBJ2-3	CASSIVLNTDTQYF	TGTGCCAGTAGTATAGTGTTGAACACAGATACGCAGTATTTT
NA	once	TRBV7-9	TRBJ1-2	CATAAPTPNYGYTF	TGTGCCACCGCCGCACCCACCCCTAACTATGGCTACACCTTC
NA	NA	TRBV29-1	TRBJ2-5	CSVSRARETQYF	TGCAGCGTGAGCCGGGCACGGGAGACCCAGTACTTC
NA	NA	TRBV5-1	TRBJ2-6	CASRPAPLSGANVLTF	TGCGCCAGCAGACCCGCCCCCCTCTCTGGGGCCAACGTCCTGACTTTC
TRBD2	NA	TRBV28	TRBJ2-3	CASTLGLARSTDTQYF	TGTGCCAGCACCCTCGGACTAGCGCGAAGCACAGATACGCAGTATTTT
TRBD1	NA	TRBV18	TRBJ1-2	CASSPTGAYGYTF	TGTGCCAGCTCACCAACAGGGGCTTATGGCTACACCTTC
TRBD2	once	TRBV10-2	TRBJ2-3	CASTGLAGTDTQYF	TGCGCCAGCACCGGACTAGCGGGAACTGATACGCAGTATTTT
TRBD2	NA	TRBV9	TRBJ2-1	CASSVDSGRATHEQFF	TGTGCCAGCAGCGTAGACAGCGGGAGGGCCACCCATGAGCAGTTCTTC
TRBD2	few	TRBV19	TRBJ2-2	CASRSGTRNTGELFF	TGTGCCAGTAGGAGCGGGACCCGGAACACCGGGGAGCTGTTTTTT
TRBD1	once	TRBV6-6	TRBJ2-4	CASSPTDRVGNIQYF	TGTGCCAGCAGTCCCACCGACAGGGTTGGAAACATTCAGTACTTC
TRBD1	NA	TRBV6-1	TRBJ1-4	CASRQQGARNEKLFF	TGTGCCAGCAGGCAACAGGGGGCGAGGAATGAAAAACTGTTTTTT
NA	few	TRBV19	TRBJ1-5	CAGSPGGRNQPQHF	TGTGCCGGCTCCCCAGGAGGTCGCAATCAGCCCCAGCATTTT
NA	NA	TRBV7-6	TRBJ2-2	CASSLPLSGAQSGELFF	TGTGCCAGCAGCTTACCACTCAGCGGCGCCCAATCCGGGGAGCTGTTTTTT
TRBD2	NA	TRBV11-2	TRBJ2-7	CASSLASGNSYEQYF	TGTGCCAGCAGCTTAGCTAGCGGGAACTCCTACGAGCAGTACTTC
NA	NA	TRBV7-8	TRBJ2-7	CASSLGRRREEQYF	TGTGCCAGCAGCTTAGGGAGGAGGAGGGAGGAGCAGTACTTC
NA	NA	TRBV6-1	TRBJ1-5	CASGEYSNQPQHF	TGTGCCAGCGGGGAATATAGCAATCAGCCCCAGCATTTT
NA	few	TRBV9	TRBJ1-1	CASSAMSAGTEAFF	TGTGCCAGCAGCGCGATGTCCGCGGGCACTGAAGCTTTCTTT
NA	NA	TRBV20-1	TRBJ2-5	CSARKETQYF	TGCAGTGCCAGAAAAGAGACCCAGTACTTC
NA	NA	TRBV28	TRBJ1-2	CASSLYGSPKDYTF	TGTGCCAGCAGTTTATACGGCAGCCCGAAAGACTACACCTTC
NA	NA	TRBV27	TRBJ2-7	CASSKGRGYEQYF	TGTGCCAGCAGTAAAGGACGAGGCTACGAGCAGTACTTC
TRBD2	once	TRBV15	TRBJ2-1	CATSRDSSGGSYNEQFF	TGTGCCACCAGCAGAGATTCCTCGGGAGGGTCCTACAATGAGCAGTTCTTC
TRBD1	NA	TRBV19	TRBJ2-1	CASSLPGTGVYEQFF	TGTGCCAGTAGTCTACCCGGGACAGGGGTCTATGAGCAGTTCTTC
TRBD2	NA	TRBV19	TRBJ2-2	CASTLGRGLLTGELFF	TGTGCCAGTACTCTCGGGAGGGGGTTACTCACCGGGGAGCTGTTTTTT
NA	NA	TRBV2	TRBJ1-5	CASGPGQAENQPQHF	TGTGCCAGCGGTCCTGGGCAGGCGGAAAATCAGCCCCAGCATTTT
NA	few	TRBV29-1	TRBJ1-1	CSVQGSGDGLGAFF	TGCAGCGTTCAGGGATCGGGGGACGGTCTGGGAGCTTTCTTT